One sample yielded the 17 T cell receptor beta chains listed below, sequenced in a study of blood T cell repertoires in COVID-19. Sequencing used immunoSEQ multiplex PCR; TCRdb keeps in-frame clones, though not all of them. Here the sample spans 150,000 to 200,000 clones, around 79% being singletons. Sequences were obtained from PBMCs or T cells enriched from blood (not recorded which). These receptors were taken from a man aged 45 to 65 who had recovered from COVID-19.

The chain carries TRBV5-8 and TRBJ1-6; D is perhaps TRBD1 (5 bases). The CDR3 loop spans 16 amino acids. The V and J ends lost 4 bases and 6 bases respectively, with 17 bases between them. CDR1 is SGHTS and CDR2 is YDEGEE in the germline V gene. The CDR3 protein is CASSRLWGESNSPLHF. For the CDR3, the DNA is TGTGCCAGCAGCAGGCTTTGGGGGGAATCTAATTCACCCCTCCACTTT.

The J gene is TRBJ2-7, the V gene TRBV5-1; 9 bases map to TRBD2. After removal of 2 bases from V and 4 bases from J, the junction contained 7 bases not matched to a gene. The CDR3 spans 15 residues. Germline V lookup: CDR1 SGHRS, CDR2 YFSETQ. The CDR3 region has the DNA TGCGCCAGCAGCTTACTAGCGGGTAGTGAGTACGAGCAGTACTTC. As protein: CASSLLAGSEYEQYF.

CDR3: CASSETLGEQFF. CDR3 bases: TGTGCCAGCAGTGAAACGTTGGGCGAGCAGTTCTTC. This chain links TRBV2 with TRBJ2-1, with D uncertain. V gave up 2 bases and J gave up 10 bases, with 9 bases separating them. The V gene's germline CDR1 is SNHLY and CDR2 FYNNEI. CDR3 size: 12 residues.

The chain combines TRBV19 with TRBJ2-2, with D maybe TRBD2 (5 bases). Germline V gene data show CDR1 as LNHDA and CDR2 as SQIVND (reference sequence). V lost 3 bases and J lost 6, with 11 bases in between. The CDR3 runs 14 residues. CDR3 protein: CASSIISVAGELFF. Here the CDR3 DNA reads TGTGCCAGTAGTATCATTAGCGTCGCCGGGGAGCTGTTTTTT.

The CDR3 is CASSSEPNQPQHF. The CDR3 nucleotides read TGTGCCAGCAGTTCGGAGCCCAATCAGCCCCAGCATTTT. The V and J genes are TRBV12-3 or TRBV12-4 and TRBJ1-5; D remains unclear. Trimming stripped 4 bases from V and 3 bases from J, with 7 bases between. The length of the CDR3 is 13 residues.

This clone was counted a single time. The rearrangement uses TRBV7-2 and TRBJ2-3; D is undetermined. Germline assignment: CDR1 SGHTA and CDR2 FQGNSA. The CDR3 has 15 amino acids. Trimming took off 1 base at V and 1 base at J, with 9 bases between the two ends. CDR3 in DNA: TGTGCCAGCAGCTTAGACGGGTTTGGCACAGATACGCAGTATTTT. It specifies CASSLDGFGTDTQYF.

The rearrangement joins TRBV10-3 to TRBJ2-3; 9 bases agree with TRBD1. The CDR3 has 15 residues. Germline CDR1 is ENHRY and CDR2 is SYGVKD. With V trimmed by 3 bases and J by 3 bases, 4 bases remained unmatched. CDR3: CAISEGQGPTDTQYF. As DNA, the CDR3 is TGTGCCATCAGTGAAGGACAGGGGCCGACAGATACGCAGTATTTT.

The chain has TRBV7-6 and TRBJ2-7, with 7 bases aligning to TRBD1. J was trimmed by 5 bases and V by 1 base; bases with no gene match: 8. The CDR3 is made up of 15 amino acids. Germline CDR1 reads SGHVS; CDR2 reads FNYEAQ. CDR3 bases: TGTGCCAGCAGCTTAGTTATAGGGGGCATCGACGAGCAGTACTTC. Translated, it gives CASSLVIGGIDEQYF.

The genes are TRBV11-3 and TRBJ2-2; D is possibly TRBD1 (6 bases). V was cut by 1 base and J by 6 bases, with 12 bases left in between. The V gene's germline CDR1 is SGHNT and CDR2 YENEEA. CDR3 length: 15 residues. This chain's CDR3 is CASSLGQAGSGELFF. The CDR3 coding sequence is TGTGCCAGCAGCTTAGGACAGGCGGGCTCCGGGGAGCTGTTTTTT.

The gene calls are TRBV25-1 and TRBJ2-1; 9 bases align to TRBD1. Unmatched junction bases numbered 9, after V lost 6 bases and J lost 9 bases. The CDR3 has 14 amino acids. Germline CDR1 MGHDK, CDR2 SYGVNS. The CDR3 spells CASRGQGGWGEQFF. CDR3 DNA: TGTGCCAGCAGGGGACAGGGTGGATGGGGTGAGCAGTTCTTC.

The chain employs TRBV11-2 and TRBJ1-1; the match to TRBD1 covers 7 bases. The CDR3 is 14 amino acids. Germline assignment: CDR1 SGHAT and CDR2 FQNNGV. V lost 2 bases and J lost 8; bases outside the gene matches: 8. The CDR3 DNA sequence: TGTGCCAGCAGCTTATCGGGACAGACACTAGAAGCTTTCTTT. Translated: CASSLSGQTLEAFF. The entire variable domain, with the rest obtained from reference TRBV11-2 and TRBJ1-1, is as follows: EAGVAQSPRYKIIEKRQSVAFWCNPISGHATLYWYQQILGQGPKLLIQFQNNGVVDDSQLPKDRFSAERLKGVDSTLKIQPAKLEDSAVYLCASSLSGQTLEAFFGQGTRLTVV.

The chain couples TRBV7-3 to TRBJ2-2, with TRBD1 as a possible D gene (6 bases). The germline CDR1 and CDR2 sequences are SGHTA and FQGTGA. The ends were cut back, 5 bases at V and 6 bases at J, with 19 bases in the middle. This CDR3 has 16 amino acids. CDR3 sequence (DNA): TGTGCCAGCAGCGGGAACAGGGCGGCCCTATCCGGGGAGCTGTTTTTT. Its translation: CASSGNRAALSGELFF. Variable domain in full (rest from reference TRBV7-3 and TRBJ2-2): GAGVSQTPSNKVTEKGKYVELRCDPISGHTALYWYRQSLGQGPEFLIYFQGTGAADDSGLPNDRFFAVRPEGSVSTLKIQRTERGDSAVYLCASSGNRAALSGELFFGEGSRLTVL.

CDR3 region: CAINPGTPTSTDTQYF. The CDR3 nucleotides read TGTGCCATCAATCCCGGGACTCCTACTAGCACAGATACGCAGTATTTT. The chain couples TRBV10-3 to TRBJ2-3; TRBD2 might be the D (6 bases). The germline V gene encodes CDR1 ENHRY and CDR2 SYGVKD. V shed 7 bases and J shed 0 bases, with 17 bases lying between them. CDR3 length equals 16 residues.

The V and J genes are TRBV29-1 and TRBJ1-5; 9 bases map to TRBD1. CDR1 is SQVTM and CDR2 is ANQGSEA in the germline V gene. This CDR3 has 14 residues. V shed 4 bases, J shed 4 bases, and the junction held 5 bases outside the gene matches. CDR3 sequence: CSVALDRGNQPQHF. The CDR3 DNA is TGCAGCGTTGCTCTGGACAGGGGAAATCAGCCCCAGCATTTT.

This clone was detected only once. The rearrangement uses TRBV27 and TRBJ1-2, with D possibly TRBD1 on 5 matching bases. V was pared by 6 bases and J by 7 bases, with 18 bases between. The germline V gene has CDR1 MNHEY and CDR2 SMNVEV (reference sequence). The CDR3 is made up of 14 amino acids. CDR3 sequence: CASSPGREGSGYTF. The CDR3 DNA reads as TGTGCCAGCAGCCCCGGCAGGGAGGGCAGTGGCTACACCTTC.

The chain carries TRBV27 and TRBJ2-1; 12 bases are shared with TRBD1. With 2 bases clipped from V and 15 bases from J, the junction kept 8 bases outside the gene matches. The CDR3 is made up of 14 amino acids. Per the germline V gene, CDR1 is MNHEY and CDR2 is SMNVEV (reference sequence). CDR3 region: CASSLPPGQGAVFF. The CDR3, as DNA: TGTGCCAGCAGTTTACCCCCGGGACAGGGGGCGGTGTTCTTC.

This clone was recorded only once. The chain recombines TRBV28 with TRBJ1-1, with D maybe TRBD1 (6 bases). Germline-derived CDR1 and CDR2 are MDHEN and SYDVKM. V was shortened by 5 bases and J by 4 bases, with 11 bases between the two germline ends. This CDR3 is 13 amino acids long. The DNA of the CDR3 is TGTGCCAGCAGTACAGACAGGCTCACTGAAGCTTTCTTT. Translated, it gives CASSTDRLTEAFF.